Following are 3 T cell receptor beta chains from one sample sequenced in a study of radiation and T cells in renal cell carcinoma. Sample time point: blood 2 weeks post-SBRT. Documented treatment: 15 Gy SBRT to primary tumor, nephrectomy 4 weeks later. The protocol was immunoSEQ multiplex PCR, while the TCRdb copy is restricted to in-frame clones and leaves out a portion. The sample holds 70,000 to 90,000 clones, about 86% seen once. The sequences come from blood, collected from a patient whose treatment included radiotherapy and nephrectomy. The receptors originated from a woman in her forties or fifties with renal cell carcinoma.

The gene calls are TRBV9 and TRBJ2-7, with a weak D call TRBD2 (6 bases). The V gene's germline CDR1 is SGDLS and CDR2 YYNGEE. Trimming took off 3 bases at V and 9 bases at J, with 19 bases between the two ends. The CDR3 has 14 amino acids. The DNA of the CDR3 is TGTGCCAGCAGCGGCACCGGGACTGGAGAAATGCAGTACTTC. This translates into CASSGTGTGEMQYF.

V is TRBV27 and J is TRBJ2-7; D possibly corresponds to TRBD1 (6 bases). CDR3 length: 13 residues. Germline lookup yields CDR1 MNHEY and CDR2 SMNVEV (reference sequence). Trimming shortened V by 0 bases and J by 9 bases, and 12 bases separated the two germline ends. CDR3: CASSLSGQFGQYF. The DNA for the CDR3 is TGTGCCAGCAGTTTATCAGGACAGTTTGGGCAGTACTTC.

Concerning this clone itself: Compared with germline, one end of the junction differs, possibly owing to a read error. The rearrangement links TRBV11-3 to TRBJ1-4, with a tentative D call TRBD1 (5 bases). CDR1 is SGHNT and CDR2 is YENEEA in the germline V gene. This CDR3 has 18 amino acids. This CDR3 reads CTSSCEIRSSSRGEKLFF. For the CDR3, the DNA is TGTACCAGCAGCTGCGAAATAAGAAGTTCATCCCGGGGGGAAAAACTGTTTTTT. The complete variable domain, with remaining parts taken from reference TRBV11-3 and TRBJ1-4, reads EAGVVQSPRYKIIEKKQPVAFWCNPISGHNTLYWYLQNLGQGPELLIRYENEEAVDDSQLPKDRFSAERLKGVDSTLKIQPAELGDSAVYLCTSSCEIRSSSRGEKLFFGSGTQLSVL.